The 32 T cell receptor beta chains below all came from one sample that was sequenced in a study of blood T cell repertoires in COVID-19. TCRdb's table, derived via immunoSEQ multiplex PCR, lists solely in-frame clones and lacks some. Of approximately 170,000 clones detected, approximately 88% appear once; the ten largest clones hold 3.2%. The sample taken for sequencing was PBMCs or T cells enriched from blood (not recorded which). Receptors were obtained from a woman aged 30 to 39 who had recovered from COVID-19.

This clone was seen a handful of times. The V gene is TRBV6-4, the J gene TRBJ1-5; TRBD1 might be the D (5 bases). Between the trimmed V and J ends, which lost 7 bases and 3 bases, there was a span of 16 bases. Germline assignment: CDR1 MRHNA and CDR2 SNTAGT. CDR3 length: 15 amino acids. The DNA for the CDR3 is TGTGCCAGCACTCGTGGGGGGATAAACAATCAGCCCCAGCATTTT. It is translated as CASTRGGINNQPQHF.

CDR3 residues: CASSSGTAPPEAFF. CDR3 bases: TGTGCCAGCAGCTCGGGGACTGCCCCTCCGGAAGCTTTCTTT. The V call is TRBV13, the J call TRBJ1-1; the D gene is possibly TRBD1 (5 bases). Trimming removed 4 bases from V and 8 bases from J, with 17 bases in between. Germline assignment: CDR1 PRHDT and CDR2 FYEKMQ (reference sequence). This CDR3 has 14 residues. The whole variable domain, filled in from reference TRBV13 and TRBJ1-1, reads AAGVIQSPRHLIKEKRETATLKCYPIPRHDTVYWYQQGPGQDPQFLISFYEKMQSDKGSIPDRFSAQQFSDYHSELNMSSLELGDSALYFCASSSGTAPPEAFFGQGTRLTVV.

V and J are TRBV9 and TRBJ1-3; a weak D match, TRBD1 (6 bases). Per the germline V gene, CDR1 is SGDLS and CDR2 is YYNGEE. The CDR3 totals 17 residues. Trimming removed 0 bases at V and 3 bases at J, with 16 bases between. The CDR3 DNA sequence: TGTGCCAGCAGCGTAGGGGCAGGGGATTCGTATGGAAACACCATATATTTT. Amino acid sequence: CASSVGAGDSYGNTIYF.

The rearrangement joins TRBV4-1 to TRBJ2-6, with D unresolved. Germline V gene data show CDR1 as MGHRA and CDR2 as YSYEKL. The V and J ends lost 3 bases and 2 bases respectively, with 8 bases between them. This CDR3 has 15 amino acids. The CDR3 region is CASSHTLTGANVLTF. The CDR3 DNA follows: TGCGCCAGCAGCCATACTCTGACTGGGGCCAACGTCCTGACTTTC.

This clone has just a few counts. Other DNA variants within this sample encode the same CDR3. This chain joins TRBV5-4 and TRBJ2-1; weak D call: TRBD2 (6 bases). The CDR3 has 15 residues. The germline gives CDR1 SGHNT, CDR2 YYREEE (reference sequence). The V gene lost 4 bases and the J gene lost 3 bases, with 14 bases spanning the gap. In DNA form, the CDR3 reads TGTGCCAGCAGCCTGGGGGGAGGAAGCTACAATGAGCAGTTCTTC. It specifies CASSLGGGSYNEQFF.

The chain recombines TRBV3-1 (or the pseudogene TRBV3-2) with TRBJ1-4, with a tentative D call TRBD1 (5 bases). The V gene's germline CDR1 is LGHDT and CDR2 YNNKEL (reference sequence). Trimming pared 4 bases from V and 12 bases from J, leaving 15 bases between. The CDR3 is made up of 13 amino acids. The CDR3 sequence: CASSLRGTVELFF. In DNA, the CDR3 is TGTGCCAGCAGCCTACGGGGGACGGTGGAACTGTTTTTT.

The chain combines TRBV4-2 with TRBJ2-1; D may be TRBD1 (5 bases). In germline, CDR1 is LGHNA, CDR2 YNFKEQ. The V gene lost 2 bases and the J gene lost 7 bases, with 12 bases spanning the gap. CDR3 size: 14 residues. The CDR3: CASSQTIRVNEQFF. The CDR3 DNA reads TGTGCCAGCAGCCAAACAATCAGGGTGAATGAGCAGTTCTTC.

The chain uses TRBV7-8 and TRBJ1-4; D is undetermined. This CDR3 region has 14 residues. Germline V gene sequence: CDR1 SGHVS, CDR2 FQNEAQ. The V gene lost 5 bases and the J gene lost 3 bases, with 10 bases spanning the gap. CDR3 region: CASSPPGANEKLFF. The DNA for the CDR3 is TGTGCCAGCAGCCCCCCCGGGGCTAATGAAAAACTGTTTTTT.

The chain joins TRBV19 to TRBJ1-4; D gene uncertain. The CDR3 runs 15 residues. The germline CDR1 and CDR2 sequences are LNHDA and SQIVND (reference sequence). V lost 5 bases, J lost 0 bases, and 10 bases lay in between. The CDR3 nucleotides are TGTGCCAGTAGTTCTCTACGGTCAACTAATGAAAAACTGTTTTTT. Protein: CASSSLRSTNEKLFF.

The chain couples TRBV19 to TRBJ2-7; D perhaps matches TRBD1 (5 bases). The CDR3 has 15 amino acids. Trimming took 3 bases from V and 0 from J, leaving 12 bases between them. The germline V gene has CDR1 LNHDA and CDR2 SQIVND (reference sequence). In DNA form, the CDR3 reads TGTGCCAGTAGTATTATAGGGGCCCTCTCCTACGAGCAGTACTTC. Translating gives CASSIIGALSYEQYF. The variable domain in full, with the rest retrieved from reference TRBV19 and TRBJ2-7, is DGGITQSPKYLFRKEGQNVTLSCEQNLNHDAMYWYRQDPGQGLRLIYYSQIVNDFQKGDIAEGYSVSREKKESFPLTVTSAQKNPTAFYLCASSIIGALSYEQYFGPGTRLTVT.

This clone occurred once. The rearrangement uses TRBV7-2 and TRBJ2-7, with 9 bases identical to TRBD2. Trimming cost V 3 bases and J 3 bases; bases outside gene matches: 6. The germline V gene encodes CDR1 SGHTA and CDR2 FQGNSA. There are 15 residues in the CDR3. CDR3 in amino acids: CASSLGRGGYYEQYV. The CDR3 bases are TGTGCCAGCAGCTTGGGGCGGGGGGGATACTACGAGCAGTACGTC.

This clone was seen just once. The gene calls are TRBV28 and TRBJ2-7, with 8 nucleotides matching TRBD2. Trimming at V came to 8 bases and at J to 4 bases, leaving 7 bases not matched to a gene. CDR1 is MDHEN, CDR2 SYDVKM, per germline. The CDR3 spans 13 residues. CDR3 bases: TGTGCCAGCTCCAGCGGGAGTGGGTACGAGCAGTACTTC. Translated, it gives CASSSGSGYEQYF.

V gene TRBV5-8 combines with J gene TRBJ2-1; D is unclear. Per the germline V gene, CDR1 is SGHTS and CDR2 is YDEGEE. Trimming pared 2 bases from V and 9 bases from J, leaving 6 bases between. The CDR3 runs 11 residues. The CDR3: CASSLYSEQFF. The CDR3 DNA reads as TGTGCCAGCAGCTTATATAGTGAGCAGTTCTTC. The whole variable domain, remainder taken from reference TRBV5-8 and TRBJ2-1, is EAGVTQSPTHLIKTRGQQATLRCSPISGHTSVYWYQQALGLGLQFLLWYDEGEERNRGNFPPRFSGRQFPNYSSELNVNALELEDSALYLCASSLYSEQFFGPGTRLTVL.

This sequence joins TRBV9 and TRBJ2-1; 11 positions match TRBD2. J lost 5 bases, V lost 4 bases, and 5 bases had no gene match. Germline loops: CDR1 SGDLS, CDR2 YYNGEE. The CDR3 consists of 15 residues. CDR3 nucleotides: TGTGCCAGCAGCTTAGCGGGAGGGCCAAACAATGAGCAGTTCTTC. It translates to CASSLAGGPNNEQFF.

The V and J genes are TRBV2 and TRBJ1-2; 8 bases map to TRBD1. This CDR3 is built from 14 residues. CDR1 and CDR2 from the germline V gene are SNHLY and FYNNEI. J lost 1 base, V lost 4 bases, and 2 bases had no gene match. The CDR3 protein is CASSGQGNNYGYTF. DNA for the CDR3: TGTGCCAGCAGTGGACAGGGGAATAACTATGGCTACACCTTC.

The chain couples TRBV28 to TRBJ1-3; D remains ambiguous. There are 14 residues in the CDR3. CDR1 is MDHEN and CDR2 is SYDVKM in the germline V gene. Trimming left V 4 bases short and J 0 bases short, with 7 bases between. DNA of the CDR3: TGTGCCAGCAGTTGGAGAAGCTCTGGAAACACCATATATTTT. It encodes CASSWRSSGNTIYF. The full variable domain, completed using reference TRBV28 and TRBJ1-3, is DVKVTQSSRYLVKRTGEKVFLECVQDMDHENMFWYRQDPGLGLRLIYFSYDVKMKEKGDIPEGYSVSREKKERFSLILESASTNQTSMYLCASSWRSSGNTIYFGEGSWLTVV.

This chain links TRBV27 with TRBJ1-2, with TRBD1 identical over 10 bases. Germline-derived CDR1 and CDR2 are MNHEY and SMNVEV (reference sequence). After removal of 9 bases from V and 3 bases from J, the junction contained 13 bases not matched to a gene. The CDR3 covers 16 residues. The CDR3 reads CARRGDRGDLDYGYTF. The CDR3 DNA sequence: TGTGCCAGAAGAGGGGACAGGGGTGACCTCGACTATGGCTACACCTTC.

The V call is TRBV15, the J call TRBJ1-2; no reliable D call. The germline V and J ends were trimmed by 1 base and 3 bases, with 15 bases remaining between them. CDR1 and CDR2 (germline): LNHNV, YYDKDF (reference sequence). This CDR3 contains 16 residues. The CDR3 DNA reads TGTGCCACCAGCAGAGTGGTTGGCACTGGAGACTATGGCTACACCTTC. Translated, it gives CATSRVVGTGDYGYTF.

The rearrangement uses TRBV28 and TRBJ1-2, with TRBD1 identical over 7 bases. Germline values: CDR1 MDHEN, CDR2 SYDVKM. The CDR3 is 13 residues long. The V segment lost 6 bases and the J segment 8 bases; nucleotides outside the gene matches: 9. The CDR3 DNA sequence: TGTGCCAGCAGCCTCGGGACAGCCTACGGCTACACCTTC. This encodes CASSLGTAYGYTF.

About this clone itself: One base away lies a much larger clone, so this may be a sequencing read error. The chain links TRBV3-1 (or the pseudogene TRBV3-2) to TRBJ2-3, with D tentatively TRBD2 (6 bases). The CDR3 has 15 residues. Deletions cut 3 bases from V and 4 bases from J, with 14 bases between. Germline CDR1 is LGHDT and CDR2 is YNNKEL (reference sequence). The DNA for the CDR3 is TGTGCCAGCAGCCAGCTAACGGGACTCCCAGATACGCAGTATTTT. Translation: CASSQLTGLPDTQYF.

V usage is TRBV18 and J usage is TRBJ1-1; TRBD1 matches at 7 bases. Germline V gene data show CDR1 as KGHSH and CDR2 as LQKENI. J gave up 4 bases and V 4 bases, and 3 bases lay outside the gene matches. CDR3 length: 13 amino acids. As DNA, the CDR3 is TGTGCCAGCTCACAGGGGGCGGTCACTGAAGCTTTCTTT. This translates into CASSQGAVTEAFF.

This chain uses TRBV5-8 with TRBJ2-3; possibly TRBD2 for D (5 bases). CDR1 SGHTS and CDR2 YDEGEE come from the germline V gene. V was clipped by 4 bases and J by 1 base, with 13 bases between them. The length of the CDR3 is 15 residues. In DNA form, the CDR3 reads TGTGCCAGCAGCCCCTGGACTGGGGGCACAGATACGCAGTATTTT. Its translation: CASSPWTGGTDTQYF.

This clone has a handful of counts. The chain carries TRBV7-8 and TRBJ2-7; 8 bases are shared with TRBD2. The germline V gene has CDR1 SGHVS and CDR2 FQNEAQ. The CDR3 spans 15 residues. Trimming cost V 5 bases and J 0 bases; bases outside gene matches: 6. This CDR3 is CASSPGGEGSYEQYV. The CDR3 DNA follows: TGTGCCAGCAGCCCCGGGGGGGAGGGCTCCTACGAGCAGTACGTC.

The J gene is TRBJ1-1, the V gene TRBV5-1, with D unresolved. Germline V CDR1 and CDR2: SGHRS, YFSETQ. This CDR3 region has 14 residues. Trimming removed 1 base from V and 1 base from J, with 8 bases in between. CDR3 in amino acids: CASSLNSGNTEAFF. CDR3 in DNA: TGCGCCAGCAGCTTGAACAGCGGGAACACTGAAGCTTTCTTT.

This CDR3 is CASSGGTNEKLFF. In DNA, the CDR3 is TGTGCCAGCAGCGGGGGGACTAATGAAAAACTGTTTTTT. The chain is built from TRBV7-8 and TRBJ1-4, with D possibly TRBD1 on 5 matching bases. Trimming shortened V by 5 bases and J by 2 bases, and 6 bases separated the two germline ends. Germline loops: CDR1 SGHVS, CDR2 FQNEAQ. The length of the CDR3 is 13 residues.

The chain joins TRBV5-5 to TRBJ2-7; the match to TRBD1 covers 11 bases. V was pared by 0 bases and J by 5 bases, with 13 bases of the junction left unmatched. This CDR3 is 18 amino acids long. Germline lookup yields CDR1 SGHKS and CDR2 YYEKEE (reference sequence). The CDR3 protein is CASSLAIQFGQGADEQYV. The CDR3 DNA sequence: TGTGCCAGCAGCTTGGCGATTCAGTTTGGACAGGGGGCCGACGAGCAGTACGTC.

The rearrangement joins TRBV7-6 to TRBJ1-6; D is uncertain. The CDR3 has 15 amino acids. Germline V gives CDR1 SGHVS, CDR2 FNYEAQ. V gave up 2 bases and J gave up 0 bases, with 5 bases separating them. The CDR3 reads CASSLRGSYNSPLHF. CDR3 coding DNA: TGTGCCAGCAGCTTAAGAGGCTCCTATAATTCACCCCTCCACTTT.

This chain connects TRBV6-5 to TRBJ1-6; 7 bases are a match to TRBD1. V gave up 0 bases and J gave up 6 bases; unmatched junction bases: 5. This CDR3 has 16 residues. The germline V gene encodes CDR1 MNHEY and CDR2 SVGAGI. The CDR3 nucleotides are TGTGCCAGCAGTTACTCGAGGGCAGGGGGTAATTCACCCCTCCACTTT. This sequence encodes CASSYSRAGGNSPLHF.

This clone was picked up one time. This sequence joins TRBV15 and TRBJ1-3; 8 positions match TRBD1. The CDR3 sequence is 18 residues long. Germline V gene data show CDR1 as LNHNV and CDR2 as YYDKDF (reference sequence). V lost 3 bases to trimming and J lost 1 base; unmatched junction nucleotides: 11. CDR3 nucleotide sequence: TGTGCCACCAGCAGTCCCCCCCCCAGGGGGCCGTCTGGAAACACCATATATTTT. This codes for CATSSPPPRGPSGNTIYF. Full variable domain (remainder filled in from reference TRBV15 and TRBJ1-3): DAMVIQNPRYQVTQFGKPVTLSCSQTLNHNVMYWYQQKSSQAPKLLFHYYDKDFNNEADTPDNFQSRRPNTSFCFLDIRSPGLGDTAMYLCATSSPPPRGPSGNTIYFGEGSWLTVV.

V and J are TRBV18 and TRBJ1-1, with D perhaps matching TRBD1 (5 bases). Trimming took 2 bases from V and 3 from J, leaving 10 bases between them. In germline, CDR1 is KGHSH, CDR2 LQKENI. The CDR3 contains 14 residues. Written as DNA, the CDR3 is TGTGCCAGCTCACCATCGGACATCTACACTGAAGCTTTCTTT. Amino acids: CASSPSDIYTEAFF. Full variable domain (missing parts from reference TRBV18 and TRBJ1-1): NAGVMQNPRHLVRRRGQEARLRCSPMKGHSHVYWYRQLPEEGLKFMVYLQKENIIDESGMPKERFSAEFPKEGPSILRIQQVVRGDSAAYFCASSPSDIYTEAFFGQGTRLTVV.

The chain has TRBV19 and TRBJ2-1; 7 bases line up with TRBD2. This CDR3 comprises 14 residues. Germline V lookup: CDR1 LNHDA, CDR2 SQIVND (reference sequence). The ends lost 1 base at V and 6 bases at J; junction bases unmatched: 3. The CDR3 DNA is TGTGCCAGTAGTATAGGAGGCGGGGGCAATGAGCAGTTCTTC. The encoded protein is CASSIGGGGNEQFF.

V gene TRBV28 combines with J gene TRBJ1-2, with TRBD1 matching over 7 bases. Per germline, CDR1 MDHEN and CDR2 SYDVKM. CDR3 length equals 12 residues. V was pared by 8 bases and J by 2 bases, with 2 bases of the junction left unmatched. The CDR3: CASRGQNYGYTF. CDR3 DNA: TGTGCCAGCCGGGGACAGAACTATGGCTACACCTTC.